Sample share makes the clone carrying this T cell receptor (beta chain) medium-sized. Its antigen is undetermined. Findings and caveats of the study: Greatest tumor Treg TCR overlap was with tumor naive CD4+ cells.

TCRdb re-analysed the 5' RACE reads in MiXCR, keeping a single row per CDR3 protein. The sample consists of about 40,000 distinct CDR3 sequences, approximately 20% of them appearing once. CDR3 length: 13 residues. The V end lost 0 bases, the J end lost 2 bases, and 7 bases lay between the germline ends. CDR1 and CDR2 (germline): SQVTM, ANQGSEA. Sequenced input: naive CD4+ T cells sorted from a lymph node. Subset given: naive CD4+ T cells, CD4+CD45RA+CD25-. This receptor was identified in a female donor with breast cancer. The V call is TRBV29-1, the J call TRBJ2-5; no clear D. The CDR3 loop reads CSVEDGQQETQYF. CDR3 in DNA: TGCAGCGTTGAAGACGGGCAGCAAGAGACCCAGTACTTC.